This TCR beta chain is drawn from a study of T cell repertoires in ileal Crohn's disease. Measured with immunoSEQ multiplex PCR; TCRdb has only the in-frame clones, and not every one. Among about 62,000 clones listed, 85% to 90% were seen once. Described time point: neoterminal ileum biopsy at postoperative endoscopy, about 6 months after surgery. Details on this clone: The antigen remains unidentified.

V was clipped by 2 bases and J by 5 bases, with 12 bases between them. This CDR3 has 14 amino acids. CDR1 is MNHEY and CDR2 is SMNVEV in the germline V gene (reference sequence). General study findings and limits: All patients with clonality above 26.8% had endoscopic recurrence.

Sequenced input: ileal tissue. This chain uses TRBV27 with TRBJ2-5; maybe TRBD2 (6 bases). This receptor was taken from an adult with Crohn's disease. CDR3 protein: CASSLMAGRETQYF. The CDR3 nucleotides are TGTGCCAGCAGTTTAATGGCGGGACGGGAGACCCAGTACTTC.